These 18 T cell receptor beta chains originate from one sample sequenced in a study of shared clonotypes between healthy human individuals. Method: immunoSEQ multiplex PCR; TCRdb's copy keeps in-frame clones and lacks some. This sample has roughly 760,000 clones; approximately 79% occur once, and the top ten carry 1.5% to 2%. Sample: memory CD4+ T cells sorted from blood. Subset defined: CD45RA-negative fraction. These receptors all stem from a woman younger than 45 in good health.

On this clone: This may arise from a read error, as a much more abundant clone is one base away. The V gene is TRBV6-1, the J gene TRBJ2-3; 9 bases are a match to TRBD1. With V trimmed by 1 base and J by 1 base, 0 bases remained unmatched. This CDR3 region has 15 residues. The germline V gene has CDR1 MNHNS and CDR2 SASEGT. CDR3 in amino acids: CASSEGTGGTDTQYF. DNA for the CDR3: TGTGCCAGCAGTGAAGGGACAGGGGGCACAGATACGCAGTATTTT.

The CDR3 loop is CASRVEGREGNYGYTF. Here the CDR3 DNA reads TGTGCCAGCAGGGTTGAAGGAAGGGAAGGAAACTATGGCTACACCTTC. The rearrangement uses TRBV28 and TRBJ1-2; no clear D. Germline V lookup: CDR1 MDHEN, CDR2 SYDVKM. With 6 bases removed from V and 2 bases from J, the gap between germline ends came to 19 bases. This CDR3 has 16 residues.

This clone was counted once. V gene TRBV28 combines with J gene TRBJ1-1; tentatively, D is TRBD1 (5 bases). The germline V gene has CDR1 MDHEN and CDR2 SYDVKM. Trimming left V 5 bases short and J 1 base short, with 14 bases between. The CDR3 consists of 15 residues. CDR3 region: CASSRPGQGNTEAFF. CDR3 nucleotides: TGTGCCAGCAGTCGACCCGGTCAGGGGAACACTGAAGCTTTCTTT.

The chain has TRBV27 and TRBJ1-5; D is possibly TRBD1 (5 bases). Germline assignment: CDR1 MNHEY and CDR2 SMNVEV (reference sequence). The CDR3 sequence is 16 residues long. V was cut by 4 bases and J by 0 bases, with 13 bases left in between. CDR3 in amino acids: CASSSRQGYSNQPQHF. The CDR3, as DNA: TGTGCCAGCAGTTCCCGTCAGGGCTATAGCAATCAGCCCCAGCATTTT.

This clone was seen only a few times. The chain links TRBV10-3 to TRBJ2-7; 8 positions agree with TRBD2. The V gene end was trimmed by 3 bases and the J gene end by 3 bases; junction bases not matched to a gene: 10. CDR1 and CDR2 (germline): ENHRY, SYGVKD. CDR3 length: 16 residues. The CDR3 is CAISDEGLVRNYEQYF. CDR3 nucleotide sequence: TGTGCCATCAGTGACGAGGGACTAGTGAGGAACTACGAGCAGTACTTC.

The CDR3 sequence: CAWSGTSRNTDTQYF. Written as DNA, the CDR3 is TGTGCCTGGAGTGGGACTTCGAGAAACACAGATACGCAGTATTTT. This sequence joins TRBV30 and TRBJ2-3, with D possibly TRBD2 on 5 matching bases. Germline CDR1 is GTSNPN and CDR2 is SVGIG (reference sequence). The ends were cut back, 1 base at V and 2 bases at J, with 13 bases in the middle. This CDR3 comprises 15 residues.

Only a few counts were recorded for this clone. The chain joins TRBV19 to TRBJ2-5; D gene uncertain. Between the trimmed V and J ends, which lost 6 bases and 7 bases, there was a span of 15 bases. This CDR3 region has 13 residues. CDR1 and CDR2 (germline): LNHDA, SQIVND (reference sequence). CDR3 residues: CASSPRPSGTQYF. The CDR3 coding sequence is TGTGCCAGTAGCCCCCGGCCCTCTGGGACCCAGTACTTC.

This clone was counted only a few times. CDR3 amino acids: CASSSHRDPGGEQFF. The DNA for the CDR3 is TGTGCCAGCAGCTCGCACCGGGACCCGGGAGGTGAGCAGTTCTTC. The chain links TRBV5-8 to TRBJ2-1; 7 bases line up with TRBD2. Trimming took 3 bases from V and 9 from J; bases not matched to a gene: 12. Germline CDR1 SGHTS, CDR2 YDEGEE. The CDR3 covers 15 residues.

This clone came up a few times. The V call is TRBV5-1, the J call TRBJ1-4; tentative D call: TRBD1 (6 bases). The CDR3 extends over 16 amino acids. V lost 1 base and J lost 8, with 18 bases in between. Germline V gene sequence: CDR1 SGHRS, CDR2 YFSETQ. The DNA of the CDR3 is TGCGCCAGCAGCTTGACGGGCGACAGGTTTGGGGAAAAACTGTTTTTT. It yields the protein CASSLTGDRFGEKLFF.

The rearrangement uses TRBV5-1 and TRBJ1-1; maybe TRBD1 (6 bases). Trimming cost V 4 bases and J 1 base, with 14 bases left between them. Germline CDR1 is SGHRS and CDR2 is YFSETQ. There are 15 residues in the CDR3. CDR3: CASSADSPQNTEAFF. The DNA of the CDR3 is TGCGCCAGCAGCGCGGACAGTCCGCAGAACACTGAAGCTTTCTTT.

V gene TRBV6-5 combines with J gene TRBJ2-2, with D unclear. Germline CDR1 reads MNHEY; CDR2 reads SVGAGI. The V end lost 5 bases, the J end lost 10 bases, and 17 bases lay between the germline ends. This CDR3 has 14 residues. CDR3 sequence reads: CASSEGSRVEELFF. The CDR3 DNA reads TGTGCCAGCAGTGAAGGGTCCCGAGTCGAGGAGCTGTTTTTT.

The CDR3 bases are TGTGCCAGCACCCAGCTTCGGCAGGCTTACATCGGGGAGCTGTTTTTT. It specifies CASTQLRQAYIGELFF. The chain joins TRBV2 to TRBJ2-2, with unresolved D. In germline, CDR1 is SNHLY, CDR2 FYNNEI. V was cut by 7 bases and J by 7 bases, with 22 bases left in between. The CDR3 runs 16 residues.

The chain combines TRBV2 with TRBJ1-1; D uncertain. In germline, CDR1 is SNHLY, CDR2 FYNNEI. Trimming took 4 bases from V and 5 from J, leaving 5 bases between them. There are 11 residues in the CDR3. The CDR3 here is CASSVATEAFF. CDR3 sequence (DNA): TGTGCCAGCAGTGTCGCGACTGAAGCTTTCTTT.

This clone was counted once. The genes are TRBV25-1 and TRBJ2-5; D gene unclear. The CDR3 totals 13 residues. The V end was cut by 3 bases, the J end by 3 bases, with 8 bases between. Germline V gene lookup returns CDR1 MGHDK and CDR2 SYGVNS. The CDR3 reads CASSDSAKETQYF. The CDR3 bases are TGTGCCAGCAGTGACTCGGCTAAAGAGACCCAGTACTTC. Full variable domain (outside the CDR3, taken from reference TRBV25-1 and TRBJ2-5): EADIYQTPRYLVIGTGKKITLECSQTMGHDKMYWYQQDPGMELHLIHYSYGVNSTEKGDLSSESTVSRIRTEHFPLTLESARPSHTSQYLCASSDSAKETQYFGPGTRLLVL.

V is TRBV6-1 and J is TRBJ1-5, with D tentatively TRBD1 (5 bases). Germline CDR1 is MNHNS and CDR2 is SASEGT. Trimming removed 4 bases from V and 0 bases from J, with 10 bases in between. This CDR3 has 15 residues. CDR3 loop: CASSGGRDSNQPQHF. The CDR3 DNA reads TGTGCCAGCAGTGGGGGGAGGGATAGCAATCAGCCCCAGCATTTT.

This chain uses TRBV5-8 with TRBJ2-7, with a possible D match to TRBD1 (5 bases). V lost 7 bases, J lost 5 bases, and 13 bases lay in between. This CDR3 spans 12 amino acids. The V gene's germline CDR1 is SGHTS and CDR2 YDEGEE. The CDR3 sequence is CASHGSGHEQYF. CDR3 coding DNA: TGTGCCAGCCACGGATCAGGGCACGAGCAGTACTTC.

The CDR3 sequence is CASSRVGRDTEAFF. The CDR3 DNA follows: TGTGCCAGCAGCAGGGTGGGGCGCGACACTGAAGCTTTCTTT. The chain combines TRBV7-2 with TRBJ1-1; TRBD1 might be the D (5 bases). Trimming removed 5 bases at V and 3 bases at J, with 13 bases between. From germline, CDR1 is SGHTA and CDR2 FQGNSA. The CDR3 is 14 residues long.

V is TRBV28 and J is TRBJ1-4; TRBD1 might be the D (5 bases). Germline V gene data show CDR1 as MDHEN and CDR2 as SYDVKM. Trimming shortened V by 7 bases and J by 5 bases, and 20 bases separated the two germline ends. This CDR3 has 16 residues. The CDR3 nucleotides are TGTGCCAGCACCCTGGGGCAGACTAACGGGAATGAAAAACTGTTTTTT. Translated, it gives CASTLGQTNGNEKLFF.